This T cell receptor (beta chain) was documented in a study of blood T cell repertoires in COVID-19. This CDR3 has 14 residues. J gave up 4 bases and V 4 bases, and 6 bases lay outside the gene matches. The germline gives CDR1 SGHRS, CDR2 YFSETQ. Clones were sequenced by immunoSEQ multiplex PCR, and TCRdb holds only the in-frame ones, with some missing. The data contain 200,000 to 300,000 clones, 80% to 90% of them singletons. Sequenced material: PBMCs or T cells enriched from blood (not recorded which). The sequence was obtained from a man aged 40-50 years who had recovered from COVID-19. This chain links TRBV5-1 with TRBJ1-2; 8 bases align to TRBD1. The CDR3 DNA reads as TGCGCCAGCAGCATGACAGGGGAGGGCTATGGCTACACCTTC. The encoded protein is CASSMTGEGYGYTF.